This paragraph covers one T cell receptor beta chain sequence. Assay used: immunoSEQ multiplex PCR; TCRdb lists only in-frame clones, some missing. Of approximately 110,000 clones listed, roughly 72% are singletons. The sample belongs to a study of blood T cell repertoires in COVID-19. Overall study: Sources were T cells, B-cell-depleted T cells, or PBMCs; the material itself was cDNA or gDNA.

Seattle enrolled patients during active infection and tracked them longitudinally. V was shortened by 4 bases and J by 0 bases, with 10 bases between the two germline ends. The CDR3 has 14 amino acids. In germline, CDR1 is MNHEY, CDR2 SVGEGT. The V and J genes are TRBV6-2 or TRBV6-3 and TRBJ2-7; TRBD2 might be the D (6 bases). Material for sequencing was peripheral blood. The TCR was taken from a man older than 75 with COVID-19, enrolled during active disease. The CDR3 spells CASSWMTSSYEQYF. The CDR3 DNA follows: TGTGCCAGCAGTTGGATGACTAGCTCCTACGAGCAGTACTTC.